This entry is about one T cell receptor beta chain. This clonotype came up once. Its antigen remains unidentified. No much larger clone is present one base from it, and per-base qualities are unavailable. One read offers little support. This sample stems from a study of blood T cells in healthy people across ages (dated by TCRdb to the mid-2010s). Study-wide context: In model experiments, template switching captured about one uniquely barcoded TCR beta cDNA molecule for every two T cells. The donors were divided into four age groups: young (average around 15 years), middle-aged (approximately 39), aged (approximately 59) and long-lived (roughly 82). Two additional independent replicas of 1 million unique cDNA reads from the same blood draw were analyzed for two donors (one aged 18 to 30 and one aged 80 or older). The study measured age-related changes in TCR beta repertoire diversity using deep sequencing normalized with unique cDNA molecular identifiers. To avoid experimental bias, donors of different ages were spread randomly across the sequencing lanes. Study-level results and caveats: The long-lived group showed more naive CD4+ T cells, fewer expanded clones and increased TCR diversity than the aged group, suggesting age selection. Observed TCR beta diversity per million T cells fell roughly linearly with age, and a significant reduction was already apparent by age about 43. The percentage of naive T cells measured by flow cytometry correlated strongly with observed TCR beta diversity. Because donor CMV infection status was unknown, age-related changes in expanded clonotypes were potentially confounded. Total diversity estimates from one million sequenced T cells were considered lower bounds and underestimates. Because profiling used bulk unsorted PBMCs, naive and antigen-experienced compartments could not be compared conclusively.

Systemically healthy Caucasian individuals from Russia, some 40 in total and aged about 6 to 100 years, were included as donors. Each donor gave around 9.8 milliliters of peripheral blood, collected into EDTA-treated Vacutainer tubes. Ficoll-Paque density-gradient centrifugation was used to isolate PBMCs, with at least 6.5 million obtained per sample. Trizol reagent was used to extract total RNA from the PBMCs, yielding at least 6 micrograms per sample. For every donor, an aliquot of PBMCs went through flow cytometry to measure the percentages of naive CD45RAhigh/CD27high T cells. Library preparation was by 5' RACE. The listed sequencing device is Illumina HiSeq 2500. A second PCR of roughly 7 to 11 cycles was performed with a sample-barcoded 5' primer and a J-beta primer mix. A template-switch 5' adaptor carrying 12 random nucleotides introduced a unique molecular identifier onto each TCR beta cDNA molecule. Each sample yielded at least 3 million CDR3-containing paired-end reads. The Mint cDNA synthesis kit, primed by a TRBC-specific oligonucleotide, was used to synthesize first-strand cDNA from all RNA. All cDNA was treated with uracil-DNA glycosylase and then went through a first 18-cycle PCR with the universal primers M1SS and BC2_uni_R. The paper's processing steps were these. For normalization, 1 million high-quality reads, each with a distinct molecular identifier, were randomly selected from each sample. Reads with shared molecular identifiers were discarded instead of being binned into consensus sequences. MiTCR, with a Q25 quality threshold and the strictest error-elimination algorithm, was used for CDR3 identification, clonotype clustering and error correction. A nonparametric unseen species model with Euler transformation was used to estimate a lower bound on total TCR beta diversity. TCRdb itself trimmed the public reads at Q25 with fastp, ran MiXCR and retained productive beta chains. Identical CDR3 proteins give one entry, which carries the most common genes and DNA. The V and J calls come from TCRdb's annotation, not from the publication. In all, the sample holds under 1 million distinct CDR3 sequences, and roughly 44% of those were seen once. The ten largest clonotypes hold approximately 19% of the sample.

At the junction V is shortened by 0 bases and J by 6 bases, with 6 bases in between. According to the germline V gene, CDR1 reads LGHNA and CDR2 reads YSLEER. The CDR3 starts with the cysteine, ends with the phenylalanine, and has 13 residues. Here the CDR3 DNA is all that survives: 39 bases in frame from base 1. The material sequenced was blood. The sequence came from a man aged 60-69 years in good health. Here the chain combines TRBV4-3 and TRBJ1-5, and perhaps TRBD1 as D gene, on 5 matching bases. DNA sequence: TGCGCCAGCAGCCAAGACCAGGGTCAGCCCCAGCATTTT. This translates into CASSQDQGQPQHF.